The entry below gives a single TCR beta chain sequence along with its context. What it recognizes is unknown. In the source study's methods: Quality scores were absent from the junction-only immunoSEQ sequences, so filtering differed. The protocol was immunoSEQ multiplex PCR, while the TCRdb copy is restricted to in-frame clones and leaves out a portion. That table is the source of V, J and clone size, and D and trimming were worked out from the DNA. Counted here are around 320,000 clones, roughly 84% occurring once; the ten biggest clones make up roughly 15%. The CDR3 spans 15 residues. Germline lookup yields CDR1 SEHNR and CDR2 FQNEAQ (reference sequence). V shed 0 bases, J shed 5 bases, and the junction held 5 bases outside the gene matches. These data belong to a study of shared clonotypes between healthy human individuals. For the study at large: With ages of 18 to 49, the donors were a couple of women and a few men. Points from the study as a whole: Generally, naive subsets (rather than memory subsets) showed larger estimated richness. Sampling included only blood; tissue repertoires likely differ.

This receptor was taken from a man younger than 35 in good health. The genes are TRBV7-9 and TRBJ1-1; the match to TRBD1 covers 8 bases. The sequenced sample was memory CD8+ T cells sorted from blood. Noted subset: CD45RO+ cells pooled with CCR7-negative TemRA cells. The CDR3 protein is CASSLAWTGRTEAFF. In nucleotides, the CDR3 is TGTGCCAGCAGCTTAGCCTGGACAGGGCGAACTGAAGCTTTCTTT.